The subject of this entry is one T cell receptor beta chain. Its cognate antigen is unknown. Full-length variable regions came from constant-region reverse primers plus semi-nested Nested Universal Primer A PCR. MiXCR, run by TCRdb on the 5' RACE reads, gives a single entry per CDR3 protein. The top ten hold under 3.5% of the sample, which has 50,000 to 60,000 distinct CDR3 sequences, around 21% seen once. Tregs were sorted as CD4+CD25+CD127-/low cells. Study outcomes and limitations: The TCR gene usage of tumor memory CD4+ T cells clustered together with blood and lymph node memory CD4+ cells and with lymph node naive CD4+ cells.

The CDR3 is 15 residues long. J gave up 7 bases and V 7 bases, and 7 bases lay outside the gene matches. The germline CDR1 and CDR2 sequences are ENHRY and SYGVKD. Sequencing used tumor-infiltrating Tregs sorted from the breast tumor. The rearrangement uses TRBV10-3 and TRBJ2-2; 12 nucleotides align to TRBD1. The receptor comes from a female donor with breast cancer. CDR3 region: CAITQGTGGVGELFF. CDR3 DNA sequence: TGTGCCATCACCCAGGGGACAGGGGGCGTCGGGGAGCTGTTTTTT.